The source of this T cell receptor (beta chain) is a study of blood T cell repertoires in COVID-19. Study details: There were acute and convalescent COVID-19 samples, and they came from the United States, Italy and Spain. T cells, B-cell-depleted T cells, or PBMCs provided the cDNA or gDNA that served as material.

This CDR3 is 15 amino acids long. Germline values: CDR1 ENHRY, CDR2 SYGVKD. V lost 0 bases, J lost 4 bases, and 10 bases lay in between. TCRdb keeps only in-frame clones here, not all; method: immunoSEQ multiplex PCR. Of hundreds of thousands of clones listed, about 87% are singletons. This sequence originates from a woman in her forties or fifties who had recovered from COVID-19. The sequencing sample was made of PBMCs or T cells enriched from blood (not recorded which). This rearrangement joins TRBV10-3 to TRBJ1-5; D is unclear. In DNA, the CDR3 is TGTGCCATCAGTGAGTCGAGTGTCAGGAATCAGCCCCAGCATTTT. It translates to CAISESSVRNQPQHF.